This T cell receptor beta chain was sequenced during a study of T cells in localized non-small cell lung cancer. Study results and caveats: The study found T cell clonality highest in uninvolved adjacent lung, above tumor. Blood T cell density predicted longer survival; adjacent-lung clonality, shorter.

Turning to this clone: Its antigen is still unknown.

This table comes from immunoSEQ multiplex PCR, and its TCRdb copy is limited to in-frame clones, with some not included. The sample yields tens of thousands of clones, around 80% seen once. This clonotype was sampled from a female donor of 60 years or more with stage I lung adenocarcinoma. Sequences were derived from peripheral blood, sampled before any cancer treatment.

CDR3 in DNA: TGTGCCATCAGTGAGTCGATGAGGGGTGAAGCTTTCTTT. Encoded protein: CAISESMRGEAFF. This chain connects TRBV10-3 to TRBJ1-1, with D possibly TRBD1 on 5 matching bases. The CDR3 contains 13 residues. The germline CDR1 and CDR2 sequences are ENHRY and SYGVKD. Between the trimmed V and J ends, which lost 0 bases and 7 bases, there was a span of 9 bases.